The T cell receptor beta chain under discussion was sequenced for a study of neurological immune-mediated disorders (dated by TCRdb to between 2018 and 2021). In the study overall: Using UMI-based sequencing, the study compared peripheral blood TCR-beta repertoires from patients with HTLV-I-associated myelopathy (HAM/TSP), patients with multiple sclerosis, and healthy controls. The cohort was made up of about 65 subjects, consisting of around 14 HAM/TSP patients, 34 multiple sclerosis patients and around 20 healthy controls. Longitudinal samples, technical triplicates and paired sorted CD4+ and CD8+ T-cell subsets, alongside PBMC samples, were included among the approximately 110 TCR-beta libraries. Summary of the overall study and its limitations: No identical CDR3 amino acid sequences were shared among expanded clones across subjects, suggesting private TCR-beta repertoires in all groups. The highest TCR clonal expansion was observed in HAM/TSP patients, whereas the lowest was observed in MS patients, even when compared with healthy controls.

The table lists this clonotype with many counts. Its recognized antigen is unknown. Within one base of it there is no much larger clone, and no base qualities were kept. To synthesize cDNA, template-switch 5'RACE was performed with a primer carrying a 10-nucleotide random unique molecular identifier so that each TCR transcript was tagged. Each sequencing run produced over 180 million TCR-beta sequences covering 15-18 subjects. The RNeasy kit was used to extract total RNA. Using the KAPA Real-time Library Amplification kit, TCR-beta VDJ regions were amplified with primers for the TCR constant region and the 5'RACE anchor. Sample indexes and Illumina adaptors were added in a first PCR, and a second PCR then increased library yield. After Ampure bead purification, the TCR product of roughly 650 bp was size-selected on a 2% E-gel SizeSelection system. Before pooling, library quality was checked on a Bioanalyzer, concentration was measured with Qubit, and libraries were quantified with the Kapa Library Quantification kit. An Illumina HiSeq 2500 was used to sequence the libraries paired-end at 2 x 150 bp. To increase sequence diversity, about 25-31% phiX was spiked into each library pool. The original methods were these. Quality-filtered reads were processed with the UMI-based MiGEC pipeline, and over 80% of raw TCR sequences were removed by the MiGEC pipeline during error correction. VDJ genes were aligned to IMGT germline references, and each clonotype was defined by a unique CDR3 amino acid sequence together with V-J genes. Clonal expansion, Shannon diversity, and CDR3 relatedness (CalcPairwiseDistances, ClusterSamples) were evaluated with VDJtools, and phylogenetic trees were built with CLCbio workbench. A clone was classed as expanded if it had 8 or more unique UMIs, a cutoff based on coefficient-of-variation modelling across technical triplicates. TCRdb cleaned the public reads at Q25 with fastp, built clones with MiXCR and kept in-frame beta chains. Duplicate CDR3 protein sequences are folded into a single record with the most common DNA and genes. Clone size and V and J calls follow TCRdb, not the original study. In this sample the table shows 60,000 or so distinct CDR3 sequences, approximately 10% of which occur a single time. Of the sample, 1.8% falls within the top ten clones.

The healthy controls were volunteers from a blood bank in Maryland, USA. Libraries from unsorted PBMCs were made from 2 million PBMCs kept in RNAlater at -80 degrees C until RNA extraction. Peripheral blood was subjected to Ficoll-Hypaque density gradient centrifugation to isolate PBMCs, which were then cryopreserved in liquid nitrogen. The CDR3 goes from the cysteine to the phenylalanine over 14 residues. CDR3 DNA is the only sequence kept; it has 42 bases, read in frame from the first base. According to the germline V gene, CDR1 reads SGHRS and CDR2 reads YFSETQ. V loses 2 bases at its end and J loses 5 bases; junction bases beyond the gene matches: 2.

The TCR sequence derives from a man between 60 and 75 years old in good health. Rearrangement joined TRBV5-1 to TRBJ2-5; 11 bases in the junction line up with TRBD1. The sample was PBMCs. In nucleotide form, the sequence is TGCGCCAGCAGCTTCGGGACAGGGGGTGAGACCCAGTACTTC. Its product reads: CASSFGTGGETQYF.